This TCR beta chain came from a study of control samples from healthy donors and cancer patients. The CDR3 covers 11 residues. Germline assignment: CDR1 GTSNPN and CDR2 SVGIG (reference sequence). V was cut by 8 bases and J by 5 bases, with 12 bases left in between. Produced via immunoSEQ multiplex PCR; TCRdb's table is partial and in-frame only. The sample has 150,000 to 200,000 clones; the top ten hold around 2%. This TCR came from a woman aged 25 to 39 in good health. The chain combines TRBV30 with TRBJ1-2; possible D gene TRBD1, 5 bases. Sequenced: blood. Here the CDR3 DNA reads TGTGCCGGGGCAGGGAAGTATGGCTACACCTTC. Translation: CAGAGKYGYTF. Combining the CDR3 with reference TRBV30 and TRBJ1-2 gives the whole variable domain SQTIHQWPATLVQPVGSPLSLECTVEGTSNPNLYWYRQAAGRGLQLLFYSVGIGQISSEVPQNLSASRPQDRQFILSSKKLLLSDSGFYLCAGAGKYGYTFGSGTRLTVV.